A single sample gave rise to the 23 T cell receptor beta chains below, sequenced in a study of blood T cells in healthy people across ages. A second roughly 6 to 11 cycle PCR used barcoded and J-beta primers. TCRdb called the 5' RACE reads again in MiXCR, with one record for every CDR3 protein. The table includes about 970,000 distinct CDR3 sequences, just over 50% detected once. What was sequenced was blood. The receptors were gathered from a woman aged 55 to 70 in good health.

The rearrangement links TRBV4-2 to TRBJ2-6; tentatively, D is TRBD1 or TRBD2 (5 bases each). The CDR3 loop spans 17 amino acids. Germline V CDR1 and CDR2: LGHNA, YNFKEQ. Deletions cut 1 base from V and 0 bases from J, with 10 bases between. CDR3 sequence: CASSQAGTHSGANVLTF. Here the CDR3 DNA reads TGTGCCAGCAGCCAAGCCGGGACGCACTCTGGGGCCAACGTCCTGACTTTC.

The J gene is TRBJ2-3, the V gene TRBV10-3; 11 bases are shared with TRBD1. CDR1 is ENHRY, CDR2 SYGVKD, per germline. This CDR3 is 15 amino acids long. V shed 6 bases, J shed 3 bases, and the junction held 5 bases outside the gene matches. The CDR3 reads CAISPGQGGTDTQYF. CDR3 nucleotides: TGTGCCATCAGCCCGGGACAGGGGGGGACAGATACGCAGTATTTT.

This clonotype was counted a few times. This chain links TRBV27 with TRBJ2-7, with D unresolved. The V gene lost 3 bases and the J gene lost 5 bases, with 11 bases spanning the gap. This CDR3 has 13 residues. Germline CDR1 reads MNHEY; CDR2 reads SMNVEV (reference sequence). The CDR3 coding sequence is TGTGCCAGCAGTTTCTCAGGCGAGAACGAGCAGTACTTC. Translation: CASSFSGENEQYF.

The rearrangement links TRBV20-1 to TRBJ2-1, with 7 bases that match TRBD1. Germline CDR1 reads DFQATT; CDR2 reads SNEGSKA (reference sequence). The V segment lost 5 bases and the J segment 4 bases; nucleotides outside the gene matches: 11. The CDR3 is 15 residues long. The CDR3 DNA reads TGCAGTGCTTCCACGGCTAGGGGGCGATACAATGAGCAGTTCTTC. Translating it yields CSASTARGRYNEQFF.

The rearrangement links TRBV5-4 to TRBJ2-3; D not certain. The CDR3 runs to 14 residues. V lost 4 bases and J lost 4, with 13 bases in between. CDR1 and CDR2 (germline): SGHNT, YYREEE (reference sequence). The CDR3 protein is CASSLGFSPDTQYF. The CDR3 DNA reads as TGTGCCAGCAGCCTCGGGTTCAGTCCAGATACGCAGTATTTT.

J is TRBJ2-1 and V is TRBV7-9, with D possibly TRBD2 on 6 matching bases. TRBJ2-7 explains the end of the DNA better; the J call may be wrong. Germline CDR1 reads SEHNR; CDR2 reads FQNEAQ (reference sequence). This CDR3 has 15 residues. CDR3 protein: CASSLLADNYNEQYF. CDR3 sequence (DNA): TGTGCCAGCAGCTTATTAGCGGACAACTACAATGAGCAGTACTTC.

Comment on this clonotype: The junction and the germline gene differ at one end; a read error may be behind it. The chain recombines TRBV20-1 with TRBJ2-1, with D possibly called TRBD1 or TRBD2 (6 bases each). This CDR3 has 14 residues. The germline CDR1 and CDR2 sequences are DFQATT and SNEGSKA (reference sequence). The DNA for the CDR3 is TGCAGTGCTCTCAGGGAGGCAGGGGTCAATGAGCGGTTCTTC. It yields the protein CSALREAGVNERFF.

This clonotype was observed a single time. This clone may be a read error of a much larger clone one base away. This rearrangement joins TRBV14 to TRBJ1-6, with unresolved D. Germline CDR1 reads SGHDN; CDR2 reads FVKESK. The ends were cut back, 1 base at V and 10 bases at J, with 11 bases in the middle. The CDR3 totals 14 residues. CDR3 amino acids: CASSQGREKSPLHF. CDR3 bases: TGTGCCAGCAGCCAAGGTCGAGAGAAGTCACCCCTCCACTTT.

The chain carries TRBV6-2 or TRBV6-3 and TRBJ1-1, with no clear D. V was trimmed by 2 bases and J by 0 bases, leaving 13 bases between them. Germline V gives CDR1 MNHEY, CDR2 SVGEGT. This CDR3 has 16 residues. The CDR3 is CASSYHGYMMNTEAFF. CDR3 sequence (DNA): TGTGCCAGCAGTTACCATGGGTACATGATGAACACTGAAGCTTTCTTT.

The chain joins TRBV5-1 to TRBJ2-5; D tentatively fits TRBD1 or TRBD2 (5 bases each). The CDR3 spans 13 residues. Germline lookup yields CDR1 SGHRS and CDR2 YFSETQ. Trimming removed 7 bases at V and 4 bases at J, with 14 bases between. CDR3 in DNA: TGCGCCAGCGGGCCAGGGAGTCGAGAGACCCAGTACTTC. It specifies CASGPGSRETQYF.

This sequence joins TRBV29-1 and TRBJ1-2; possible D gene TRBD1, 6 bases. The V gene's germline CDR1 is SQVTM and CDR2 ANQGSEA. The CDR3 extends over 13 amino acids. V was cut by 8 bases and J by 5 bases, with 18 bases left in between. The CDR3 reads CSSAGGGSYGYTF. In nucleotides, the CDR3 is TGCAGCTCAGCTGGAGGGGGTTCTTATGGCTACACCTTC.

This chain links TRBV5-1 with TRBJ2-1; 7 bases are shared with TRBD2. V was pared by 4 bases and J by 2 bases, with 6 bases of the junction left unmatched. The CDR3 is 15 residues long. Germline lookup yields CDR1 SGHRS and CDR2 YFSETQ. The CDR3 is CASSPGGWAYNEQFF. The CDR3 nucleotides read TGCGCCAGCAGCCCGGGAGGCTGGGCCTACAATGAGCAGTTCTTC. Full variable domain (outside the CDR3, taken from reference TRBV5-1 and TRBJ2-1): KAGVTQTPRYLIKTRGQQVTLSCSPISGHRSVSWYQQTPGQGLQFLFEYFSETQRNKGNFPGRFSGRQFSNSRSEMNVSTLELGDSALYLCASSPGGWAYNEQFFGPGTRLTVL.

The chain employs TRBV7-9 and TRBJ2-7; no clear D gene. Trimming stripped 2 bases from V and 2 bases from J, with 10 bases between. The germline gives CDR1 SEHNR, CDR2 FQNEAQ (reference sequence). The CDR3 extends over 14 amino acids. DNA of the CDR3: TGTGCCAGCAGCTTATTTATCGACACCTACGAGCAGTACTTC. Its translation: CASSLFIDTYEQYF.

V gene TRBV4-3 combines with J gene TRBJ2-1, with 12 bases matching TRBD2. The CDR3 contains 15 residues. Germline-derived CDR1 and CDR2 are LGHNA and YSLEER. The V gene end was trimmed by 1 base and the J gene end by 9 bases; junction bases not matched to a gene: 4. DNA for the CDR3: TGCGCCAGCAGCCAAGCCCTAGCGGGAGGGACTGAGCAGTTCTTC. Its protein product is CASSQALAGGTEQFF.

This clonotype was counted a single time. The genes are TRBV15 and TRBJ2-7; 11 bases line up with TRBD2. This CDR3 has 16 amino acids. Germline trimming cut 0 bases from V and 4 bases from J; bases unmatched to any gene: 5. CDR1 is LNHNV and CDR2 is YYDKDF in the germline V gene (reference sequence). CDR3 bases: TGTGCCACCAGCAGAGATACGACTAGCGGGACTTACGAGCAGTACTTC. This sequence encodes CATSRDTTSGTYEQYF.

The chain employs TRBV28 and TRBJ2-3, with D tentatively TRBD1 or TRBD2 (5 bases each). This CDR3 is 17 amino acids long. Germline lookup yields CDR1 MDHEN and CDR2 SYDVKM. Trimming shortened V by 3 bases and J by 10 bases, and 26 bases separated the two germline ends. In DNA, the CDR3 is TGTGCCAGCAGTTTTCGTACCCAGGGCCCGCGTGGAGGATCGCAGTATTTT. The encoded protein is CASSFRTQGPRGGSQYF.

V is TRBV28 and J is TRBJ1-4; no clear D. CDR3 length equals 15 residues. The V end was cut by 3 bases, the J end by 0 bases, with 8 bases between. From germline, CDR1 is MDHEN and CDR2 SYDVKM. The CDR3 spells CASSFAATTNEKLFF. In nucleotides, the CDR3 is TGTGCCAGCAGTTTTGCCGCGACAACTAATGAAAAACTGTTTTTT.

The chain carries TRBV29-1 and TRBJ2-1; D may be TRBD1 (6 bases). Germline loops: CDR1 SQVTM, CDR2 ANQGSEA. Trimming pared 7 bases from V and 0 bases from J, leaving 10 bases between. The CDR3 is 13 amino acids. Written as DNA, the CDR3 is TGCAGCGCTACAGGGAGCTCCTACAATGAGCAGTTCTTC. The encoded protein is CSATGSSYNEQFF.

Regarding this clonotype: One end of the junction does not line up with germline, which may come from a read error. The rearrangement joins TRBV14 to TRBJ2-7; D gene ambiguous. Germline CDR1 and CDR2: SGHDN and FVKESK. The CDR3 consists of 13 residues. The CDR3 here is CANSQVRDGEQYF. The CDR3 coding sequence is TGTGCCAACAGCCAAGTCAGAGATGGCGAGCAGTACTTC.

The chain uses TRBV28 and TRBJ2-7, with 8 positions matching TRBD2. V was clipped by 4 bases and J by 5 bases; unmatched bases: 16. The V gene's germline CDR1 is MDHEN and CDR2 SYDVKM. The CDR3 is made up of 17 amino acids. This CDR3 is CASSSLRRGASLHEQYF. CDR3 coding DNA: TGTGCCAGCAGTTCCCTTAGGCGGGGGGCCTCTTTACACGAGCAGTACTTC.

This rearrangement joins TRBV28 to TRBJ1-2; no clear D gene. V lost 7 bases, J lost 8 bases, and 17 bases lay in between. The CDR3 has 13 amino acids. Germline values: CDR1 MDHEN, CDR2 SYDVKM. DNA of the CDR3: TGTGCCAGCACCGATCCAGGAGGCGGGGGCTACACCTTC. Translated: CASTDPGGGGYTF.

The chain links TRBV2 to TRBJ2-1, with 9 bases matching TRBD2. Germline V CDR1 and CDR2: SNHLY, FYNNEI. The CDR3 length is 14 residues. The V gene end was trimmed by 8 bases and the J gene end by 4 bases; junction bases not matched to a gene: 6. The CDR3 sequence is CASLAGATYNEQFF. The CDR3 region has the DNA TGTGCCAGCTTAGCGGGAGCGACTTACAATGAGCAGTTCTTC.

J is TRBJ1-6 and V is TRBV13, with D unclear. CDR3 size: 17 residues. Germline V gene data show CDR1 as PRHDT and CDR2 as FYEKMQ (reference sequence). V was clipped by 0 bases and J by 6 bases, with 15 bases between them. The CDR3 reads CASSLGRLSRFNSPLHF. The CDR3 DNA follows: TGTGCCAGCAGCTTAGGAAGGCTTTCCCGATTTAATTCACCCCTCCACTTT. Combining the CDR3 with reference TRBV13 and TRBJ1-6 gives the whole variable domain AAGVIQSPRHLIKEKRETATLKCYPIPRHDTVYWYQQGPGQDPQFLISFYEKMQSDKGSIPDRFSAQQFSDYHSELNMSSLELGDSALYFCASSLGRLSRFNSPLHFGNGTRLTVT.